This T cell receptor beta chain comes out of a study of blood T cell repertoires in COVID-19. Study overall: COVID-19 samples from acute and convalescent phases originated in the United States, Italy and Spain.

The germline V and J ends were trimmed by 1 base and 9 bases, with 13 bases remaining between them. Germline CDR1 is SGHTA and CDR2 is FQGTGA. The length of the CDR3 is 15 residues. Only one count was recorded for this clone. Data came from immunoSEQ multiplex PCR; TCRdb stores just in-frame clones and leaves some out. The table lists 130,000 or so clones, 80% of them singletons. The sequence derives from a human donor in a cohort sampled during active COVID-19. The sequencing input was peripheral blood. The chain joins TRBV7-3 to TRBJ1-6; D might be TRBD1 (6 bases). As DNA, the CDR3 is TGTGCCAGCAGCTTAATGGGGGCTACGGGTTCACCCCTCCACTTT. Protein product: CASSLMGATGSPLHF.